This T cell receptor (beta chain) is from a study of blood T cell repertoires in COVID-19. Study in general: The United States, Italy and Spain supplied acute and convalescent COVID-19 samples.

Per germline, CDR1 MNHEY and CDR2 SMNVEV (reference sequence). V gave up 6 bases and J gave up 2 bases; unmatched junction bases: 7. This CDR3 contains 15 residues. Methods used by the authors: Quantification of nucleated cells was approximated via reference gene primer amplification. The table came from immunoSEQ multiplex PCR; TCRdb's copy has only in-frame clones and leaves some out. The V and J calls and clone size come from that table; D and trimming were worked out from the DNA. Of around 250,000 clones in the sample, 65% to 85% are singletons; the top ten hold 5% to 6%. The sample was peripheral blood. The source of this sequence is an elderly man with acute or convalescent COVID-19. This rearrangement joins TRBV27 to TRBJ1-5, with 7 bases that match TRBD1. The CDR3 loop reads CASRLTGFGNQPQHF. The CDR3 DNA reads as TGTGCCAGCAGACTGACAGGGTTTGGCAATCAGCCCCAGCATTTT.